This T cell receptor beta chain was identified in a study of CD8 T cells in ankylosing spondylitis. Whole-study findings and limits: What seemed typical of ankylosing spondylitis blood was a TCR beta motif built from roughly eight highly homologous variants. A number of the motif variants had already been described in reactive arthritis synovial fluid and blood. Reported data indicate significant enrichment of disease-linked clones within matched ankylosing spondylitis synovial fluid.

Remarks on this clonotype: Its antigen is unidentified.

The germline CDR1 and CDR2 sequences are DFQATT and SNEGSKA (reference sequence). The CDR3 contains 15 residues. V dropped 3 bases and J dropped 1; count of bases not matched to a gene: 6. Scientists made TCR beta libraries using quantitative 5'-RACE with molecular barcodes. MiXCR was run by TCRdb on the 5' RACE reads, yielding one entry per CDR3 protein. The data show roughly 350,000 distinct CDR3 sequences, 7.5% to 9% seen once. Sequenced: blood, either unsorted or a sorted T cell fraction (not recorded which). The clonotype was recovered from a male donor with ankylosing spondylitis. This chain uses TRBV20-1 with TRBJ2-4; 7 nucleotides match TRBD1. Here the CDR3 DNA reads TGCAGTGCTAGCTATCAACAGGGGGCCAAAAACATTCAGTACTTC. Translation: CSASYQQGAKNIQYF.